These 24 T cell receptor beta chains share one sample of origin, sequenced in a study of blood T cell repertoires in COVID-19. Clones were read by immunoSEQ multiplex PCR, and TCRdb kept only the in-frame ones, dropping some. The sample includes 150,000 to 200,000 clones, 70% to 90% of them seen just once. The source material was peripheral blood. The receptors stem from a man aged 65-85 years with active or convalescent COVID-19.

CDR3 nucleotide sequence: TGTGCCAGCAGCCAAGAGGGAGGGTCCGGAGGCTACACCTTC. It specifies CASSQEGGSGGYTF. This sequence joins TRBV4-2 and TRBJ1-2, with D unclear. The CDR3 consists of 14 residues. Germline V gene sequence: CDR1 LGHNA, CDR2 YNFKEQ. Trimming took off 0 bases at V and 8 bases at J, with 13 bases between the two ends.

The chain joins TRBV30 to TRBJ1-3; D gene ambiguous. The V end was cut by 0 bases, the J end by 9 bases, with 9 bases between. Germline V gene sequence: CDR1 GTSNPN, CDR2 SVGIG (reference sequence). The CDR3 totals 12 residues. The CDR3 reads CAWSVGPGTIYF. The DNA for the CDR3 is TGTGCCTGGAGTGTCGGCCCGGGCACCATATATTTT.

CDR3 amino acids: CASRSRVGEAFF. The CDR3 DNA reads TGTGCCAGCAGATCGAGGGTAGGAGAAGCTTTCTTT. This chain uses TRBV28 with TRBJ1-1; D gene uncertain. The CDR3 has 12 amino acids. Germline CDR1 MDHEN, CDR2 SYDVKM. Trimming cost V 6 bases and J 8 bases, with 13 bases left between them.

CDR3 region: CASRGTLEPQHF. The CDR3 nucleotides read TGTGCCAGCAGGGGGACTCTTGAGCCCCAGCATTTT. The chain employs TRBV6-5 and TRBJ1-5; the D gene is possibly TRBD1 (5 bases). The CDR3 spans 12 residues. Per germline, CDR1 MNHEY and CDR2 SVGAGI. Trimming cost V 6 bases and J 8 bases, with 11 bases left between them.

V and J are TRBV12-1 and TRBJ2-5; the D segment call TRBD2 is taken from the table without a DNA check. TRBV12-1 is classified as a pseudogene. The CDR3 is made up of 16 amino acids. The CDR3 loop reads CASSLYPHLGGETQYF. The CDR3 DNA is TGTGCCAGCAGCTTATATCCTCATTTGGGGGGAGAGACCCAGTACTTC.

Here the CDR3 DNA reads TGTGCCAGCAGTTCCTACAGGGGAAGAGAAAAACTGTTTTTT. Translating gives CASSSYRGREKLFF. This sequence joins TRBV6-2 or TRBV6-3 and TRBJ1-4, with 7 bases lining up with TRBD1. V was pared by 4 bases and J by 8 bases, with 7 bases of the junction left unmatched. CDR1 and CDR2 (germline): MNHEY, SVGEGT. This CDR3 region has 14 residues.

This rearrangement joins TRBV10-3 to TRBJ1-1, with TRBD1 matching 8 bases. Germline lookup yields CDR1 ENHRY and CDR2 SYGVKD. The trim removed 4 bases at V and 8 bases at J, leaving 6 bases unmatched. The CDR3 consists of 13 residues. The DNA for the CDR3 is TGTGCCATCAGTGGGGCAGGGGGCGAGGAAGCTTTCTTT. Translating it yields CAISGAGGEEAFF.

This clone turned up a few times. This rearrangement joins TRBV19 to TRBJ2-1; tentatively, D is TRBD1 (6 bases). Germline values: CDR1 LNHDA, CDR2 SQIVND (reference sequence). There are 14 residues in the CDR3. The V and J ends lost 3 bases and 7 bases respectively, with 13 bases between them. The CDR3 nucleotides are TGTGCCAGTAGTATCTTGTATAGGGGGAATGAGCAGTTCTTC. It specifies CASSILYRGNEQFF.

The CDR3 region has the DNA TGTGCCAGCTCACCACCGTGGGGGGAGGGCAATCAGCCCCAGCATTTT. It specifies CASSPPWGEGNQPQHF. The chain recombines TRBV18 with TRBJ1-5; D might be TRBD1 (5 bases). CDR1 is KGHSH, CDR2 LQKENI, per germline. CDR3 length: 16 residues. Trimming pared 0 bases from V and 2 bases from J, leaving 11 bases between.

The chain links TRBV21-1 to TRBJ2-7; the table's D gene call, TRBD1, was not cross checked with the DNA. TRBV21-1 is given as a pseudogene. The CDR3 extends over 17 amino acids. The CDR3 reads CATRRDRVPVVSYEQYF. CDR3 DNA: TGTGCCACGAGGCGGGACAGAGTCCCAGTTGTCTCCTACGAGCAGTACTTC.

There are a few counts of this clone. The chain recombines TRBV6-5 with TRBJ2-5; 9 positions match TRBD1. This CDR3 has 14 residues. The germline CDR1 and CDR2 sequences are MNHEY and SVGAGI. Germline trimming cut 2 bases from V and 5 bases from J; bases unmatched to any gene: 3. This CDR3 reads CASSYDRGKETQYF. CDR3 in DNA: TGTGCCAGCAGTTACGACAGGGGGAAGGAGACCCAGTACTTC.

In its sample, this clone was seen once. CDR3 in amino acids: CASSYSDREREKLFF. Here the CDR3 DNA reads TGTGCCAGCAGTTACTCTGACAGGGAAAGGGAAAAACTGTTTTTT. The chain joins TRBV6-2 or TRBV6-3 to TRBJ1-4, with TRBD1 matching over 7 bases. CDR3 length: 15 residues. The J segment lost 8 bases and the V segment lost 0 bases, leaving 6 bases of the junction unmatched. Germline CDR1 and CDR2: MNHEY and SVGEGT.

The V call is TRBV29-1, the J call TRBJ2-5; D is unclear. CDR1 is SQVTM, CDR2 ANQGSEA, per germline. V was cut by 3 bases and J by 4 bases, with 6 bases left in between. The CDR3 has 11 amino acids. The CDR3 loop reads CSVENGETQYF. The CDR3 region has the DNA TGCAGCGTTGAGAACGGAGAGACCCAGTACTTC.

V is TRBV7-2 and J is TRBJ2-5; 9 bases agree with TRBD2. The J segment lost 1 base and the V segment lost 5 bases, leaving 11 bases of the junction unmatched. Germline CDR1 reads SGHTA; CDR2 reads FQGNSA. The CDR3 contains 17 residues. CDR3 coding DNA: TGTGCCAGCAGCCAAGGGGTCGCTAGCGGGGTCCAAGAGACCCAGTACTTC. It codes for CASSQGVASGVQETQYF. Combining the CDR3 with reference TRBV7-2 and TRBJ2-5 gives the whole variable domain GAGVSQSPSNKVTEKGKDVELRCDPISGHTALYWYRQSLGQGLEFLIYFQGNSAPDKSGLPSDRFSAERTGGSVSTLTIQRTQQEDSAVYLCASSQGVASGVQETQYFGPGTRLLVL.

The rearrangement uses TRBV27 and TRBJ2-3; 8 bases are shared with TRBD1. V shed 5 bases and J 6 bases; nucleotides not matched to a gene: 10. Germline V gives CDR1 MNHEY, CDR2 SMNVEV (reference sequence). The CDR3 has 15 residues. The CDR3 loop is CASSTQGARVDTQYF. In nucleotides, the CDR3 is TGTGCCAGCAGTACTCAGGGGGCTCGGGTCGATACGCAGTATTTT.

There are a few counts of this clone. The chain is built from TRBV28 and TRBJ1-2, with D possibly TRBD1 on 6 matching bases. The CDR3 runs 14 residues. V lost 10 bases and J lost 10, with 25 bases in between. Germline-derived CDR1 and CDR2 are MDHEN and SYDVKM. The CDR3 reads CATLTSGQRRVYTF. CDR3 bases: TGTGCCACCTTAACCTCCGGACAGCGGCGAGTCTACACCTTC.

The V and J genes are TRBV6-1 and TRBJ1-5; possibly TRBD1 for D (5 bases). Trimming took off 1 base at V and 2 bases at J, with 9 bases between the two ends. Germline V gives CDR1 MNHNS, CDR2 SASEGT. The CDR3 runs 15 residues. Here the CDR3 reads CASSEGGGGNQPQHF. The CDR3 nucleotides read TGTGCCAGCAGTGAAGGGGGGGGTGGCAATCAGCCCCAGCATTTT.

The chain carries TRBV6-5 and TRBJ1-4; possibly TRBD1 for D (5 bases). The CDR3 length is 13 residues. Trimming took off 6 bases at V and 5 bases at J, with 10 bases between the two ends. Germline CDR1 and CDR2: MNHEY and SVGAGI. The CDR3 DNA sequence: TGTGCCAGCAGAGGCTCAGGGAATGAAAAACTGTTTTTT. Protein product: CASRGSGNEKLFF.

The J gene is TRBJ2-1, the V gene TRBV7-2; possibly TRBD1 for D (5 bases). This CDR3 has 12 amino acids. Per germline, CDR1 SGHTA and CDR2 FQGNSA. V was pared by 5 bases and J by 4 bases, with 6 bases between. The DNA of the CDR3 is TGTGCCAGCAGCCCAGGGTACAATGAGCAGTTCTTC. Translated: CASSPGYNEQFF.

J is TRBJ1-5 and V is TRBV2; 10 bases are a match to TRBD1. The CDR3 is 14 amino acids. After removal of 6 bases from V and 7 bases from J, the junction contained 6 bases not matched to a gene. CDR1 and CDR2 (germline): SNHLY, FYNNEI. The CDR3 region is CASRPGQGVQPQHF. DNA of the CDR3: TGTGCCAGCAGGCCCGGACAGGGGGTCCAGCCCCAGCATTTT.

This clone was recorded once. The chain combines TRBV2 with TRBJ1-2, with TRBD1 identical over 7 bases. V lost 8 bases and J lost 8; bases outside the gene matches: 14. Germline CDR1 and CDR2: SNHLY and FYNNEI. The CDR3 spans 14 residues. In DNA form, the CDR3 reads TGTGCCAGCCGCGAGGGGGCTCTGACGCGAGGCTACACCTTC. Translation: CASREGALTRGYTF.

This chain links TRBV5-1 with TRBJ2-1; possibly TRBD2 for D (6 bases). V lost 5 bases, J lost 5 bases, and 17 bases lay in between. Germline V gives CDR1 SGHRS, CDR2 YFSETQ. The CDR3 is 15 residues long. The CDR3 nucleotides read TGCGCCAGCAGACCCGCGGGGTACGGGAACAATGAGCAGTTCTTC. Amino acids: CASRPAGYGNNEQFF.

The chain joins TRBV7-2 to TRBJ2-2, with 8 bases fitting TRBD2. CDR1 is SGHTA, CDR2 FQGNSA, per germline. V lost 4 bases to trimming and J lost 0 bases; unmatched junction nucleotides: 7. This CDR3 contains 17 residues. This CDR3 is CASSWGRGVANTGELFF. Here the CDR3 DNA reads TGTGCCAGCAGCTGGGGGCGGGGGGTCGCGAACACCGGGGAGCTGTTTTTT. The variable domain in full, with the rest retrieved from reference TRBV7-2 and TRBJ2-2, is GAGVSQSPSNKVTEKGKDVELRCDPISGHTALYWYRQSLGQGLEFLIYFQGNSAPDKSGLPSDRFSAERTGGSVSTLTIQRTQQEDSAVYLCASSWGRGVANTGELFFGEGSRLTVL.

The J gene is TRBJ2-3, the V gene TRBV7-9; 8 nucleotides align to TRBD2. The CDR3 totals 15 residues. Germline CDR1 and CDR2: SEHNR and FQNEAQ (reference sequence). V lost 5 bases and J lost 5; bases outside the gene matches: 9. As DNA, the CDR3 is TGTGCCAGCAGCCCAACGCTAGCGGGCGTAGATACGCAGTATTTT. Translating gives CASSPTLAGVDTQYF.